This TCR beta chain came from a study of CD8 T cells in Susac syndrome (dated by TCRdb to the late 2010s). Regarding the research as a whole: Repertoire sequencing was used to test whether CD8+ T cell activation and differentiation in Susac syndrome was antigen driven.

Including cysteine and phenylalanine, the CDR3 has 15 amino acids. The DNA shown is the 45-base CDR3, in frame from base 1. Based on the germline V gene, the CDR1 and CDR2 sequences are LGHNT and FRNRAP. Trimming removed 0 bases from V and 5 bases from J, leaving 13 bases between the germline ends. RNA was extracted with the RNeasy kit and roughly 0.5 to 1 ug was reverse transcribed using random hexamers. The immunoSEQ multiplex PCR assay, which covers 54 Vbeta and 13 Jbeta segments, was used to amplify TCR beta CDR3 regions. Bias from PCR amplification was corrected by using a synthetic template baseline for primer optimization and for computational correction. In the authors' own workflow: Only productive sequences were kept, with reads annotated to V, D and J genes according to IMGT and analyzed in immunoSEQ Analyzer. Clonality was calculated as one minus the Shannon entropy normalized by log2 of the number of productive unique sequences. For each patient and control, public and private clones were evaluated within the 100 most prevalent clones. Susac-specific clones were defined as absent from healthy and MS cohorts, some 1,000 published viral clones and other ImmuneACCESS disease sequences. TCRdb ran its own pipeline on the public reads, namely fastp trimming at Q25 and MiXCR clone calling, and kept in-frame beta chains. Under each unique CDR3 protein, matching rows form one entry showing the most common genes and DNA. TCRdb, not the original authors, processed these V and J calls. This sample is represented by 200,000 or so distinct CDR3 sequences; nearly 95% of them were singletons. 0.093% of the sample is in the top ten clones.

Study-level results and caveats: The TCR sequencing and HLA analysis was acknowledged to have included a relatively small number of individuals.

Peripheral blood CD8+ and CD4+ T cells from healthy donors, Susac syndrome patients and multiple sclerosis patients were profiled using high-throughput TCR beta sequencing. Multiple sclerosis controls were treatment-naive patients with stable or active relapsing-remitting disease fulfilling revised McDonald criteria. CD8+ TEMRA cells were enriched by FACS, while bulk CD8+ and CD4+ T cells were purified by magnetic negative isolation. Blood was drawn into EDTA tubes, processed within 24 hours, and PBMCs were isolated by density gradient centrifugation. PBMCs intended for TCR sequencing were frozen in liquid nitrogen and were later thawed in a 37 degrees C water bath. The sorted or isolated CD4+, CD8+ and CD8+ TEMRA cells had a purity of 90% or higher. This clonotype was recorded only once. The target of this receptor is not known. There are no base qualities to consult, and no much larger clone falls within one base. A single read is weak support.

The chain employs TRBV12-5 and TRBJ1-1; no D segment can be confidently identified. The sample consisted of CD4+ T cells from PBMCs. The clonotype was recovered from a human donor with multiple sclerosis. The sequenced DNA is TGTGCTAGTGGTTTGGTATTTGGTCCAGCGACTGAAGCTTTCTTT. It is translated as CASGLVFGPATEAFF.